The next 21 T cell receptor beta chains were all read from a single sample in a study of early T cells in non-severe SARS-CoV-2 infection. One entry per CDR3 protein, called by TCRdb with MiXCR from the 5' RACE reads. The sample comprises some 26,000 distinct CDR3 sequences, 3.5% to 4.5% of which are singletons, and around 5.6% rests with the top ten. The sequenced sample was whole blood. Receptors were obtained from an adult who was a healthcare worker with PCR-confirmed SARS-CoV-2 infection or an uninfected control (not recorded which).

This clonotype came up many times. The rearrangement joins TRBV6-6 to TRBJ1-4; no reliable D call. The germline V and J ends were trimmed by 2 bases and 4 bases, with 8 bases remaining between them. CDR1 and CDR2 (germline): MNHNY, SVGAGI (reference sequence). The CDR3 sequence is 14 residues long. The CDR3 is CASSYRGSNEKLFF. The CDR3 DNA reads TGTGCCAGCAGTTACCGGGGAAGTAATGAAAAACTGTTTTTT.

The chain is built from TRBV7-9 and TRBJ1-2, with 8 bases aligning to TRBD1. Germline lookup yields CDR1 SEHNR and CDR2 FQNEAQ (reference sequence). The CDR3 spans 14 residues. The V and J ends lost 7 bases and 6 bases, in that order; junction bases with no gene match: 10. CDR3 nucleotides: TGTGCCAGCACTCACTCGGACAGGGACCATGGCTACACCTTC. As protein: CASTHSDRDHGYTF.

There are many counts of this clonotype. The V and J genes are TRBV27 and TRBJ2-7, with D maybe TRBD2 (6 bases). The germline V gene encodes CDR1 MNHEY and CDR2 SMNVEV (reference sequence). There are 14 residues in the CDR3. Trimming pared 0 bases from V and 6 bases from J, leaving 12 bases between. This chain's CDR3 is CASSLSGTYSEQYF. Here the CDR3 DNA reads TGTGCCAGCAGTTTATCAGGGACTTATAGCGAGCAGTACTTC.

This clonotype appeared many times. V and J are TRBV20-1 and TRBJ2-5; no reliable D call. Germline CDR1 reads DFQATT; CDR2 reads SNEGSKA (reference sequence). Deletions cut 6 bases from V and 4 bases from J, with 15 bases between. The length of the CDR3 is 13 residues. The CDR3 DNA follows: TGCAGTGCCGGCGGAAAGGGTGGAGAGACCCAGTACTTC. Translation gives CSAGGKGGETQYF.

This clonotype came up many times. The chain couples TRBV7-2 to TRBJ1-6, with D unclear. The V gene lost 2 bases and the J gene lost 8 bases, with 4 bases spanning the gap. CDR1 and CDR2 (germline): SGHTA, FQGNSA. The CDR3 runs 12 residues. The CDR3 region is CASSLSHSPLHF. The CDR3 DNA follows: TGTGCCAGCAGCTTATCCCATTCACCCCTCCACTTT.

Ten or more counts support this clonotype. The chain combines TRBV7-9 with TRBJ1-1; tentative D call: TRBD1 (5 bases). The CDR3 is made up of 14 amino acids. Germline V CDR1 and CDR2: SEHNR, FQNEAQ (reference sequence). V dropped 5 bases and J dropped 5 bases, with 15 bases sitting between them. CDR3 DNA sequence: TGTGCCAGCAGCGAGACGGCAGGGCGAACTGAAGCTTTCTTT. Amino acids: CASSETAGRTEAFF.

Ten or more counts support this clonotype. J is TRBJ2-7 and V is TRBV5-5; a weak D match, TRBD1 (6 bases). The germline V gene has CDR1 SGHKS and CDR2 YYEKEE (reference sequence). The CDR3 runs to 15 residues. Trimming removed 2 bases from V and 2 bases from J, with 14 bases in between. CDR3 sequence reads: CASSFDDRDTYEQYF. CDR3 sequence (DNA): TGTGCCAGCAGCTTCGACGACCGGGACACCTACGAGCAGTACTTC.

This clonotype has at least ten counts. J is TRBJ2-3 and V is TRBV9; no clear D gene. The V end lost 2 bases, the J end lost 2 bases, and 3 bases lay between the germline ends. This CDR3 has 12 residues. CDR1 is SGDLS, CDR2 YYNGEE, per germline. CDR3 amino acids: CASSVATDTQYF. In DNA form, the CDR3 reads TGTGCCAGCAGCGTTGCCACAGATACGCAGTATTTT.

There are many counts of this clonotype. The rearrangement uses TRBV18 and TRBJ1-5, with 8 positions matching TRBD1. This CDR3 spans 16 amino acids. J lost 6 bases, V lost 2 bases, and 9 bases had no gene match. CDR1 is KGHSH and CDR2 is LQKENI in the germline V gene. CDR3 in DNA: TGTGCCAGCTCACCAGGCAAGAACAGGGGGAGTCAGCCCCAGCATTTT. Translated, it gives CASSPGKNRGSQPQHF.

Ten or more counts support this clonotype. This chain's CDR3 is CASSQETGWTYGYTF. The DNA of the CDR3 is TGTGCCAGCAGCCAAGAAACAGGGTGGACTTATGGCTACACCTTC. This rearrangement joins TRBV3-1 to TRBJ1-2; tentative D call: TRBD1 (6 bases). Trimming stripped 0 bases from V and 5 bases from J, with 13 bases between. The germline V gene has CDR1 LGHDT and CDR2 YNNKEL (reference sequence). The CDR3 spans 15 residues.

This clonotype was recorded many times. The V call is TRBV12-3 or TRBV12-4, the J call TRBJ2-2, with D perhaps matching TRBD1 (5 bases). The V end was cut by 5 bases, the J end by 0 bases, with 16 bases between. The CDR3 contains 17 residues. The CDR3 spells CASSPRTSPTNTGELFF. DNA of the CDR3: TGTGCCAGCAGTCCGCGGACAAGCCCTACGAACACCGGGGAGCTGTTTTTT.

This clonotype was seen repeatedly, ten times or more. This chain links TRBV12-3 or TRBV12-4 with TRBJ2-7, with D possibly called TRBD1 or TRBD2 (5 bases each). The CDR3 runs 14 residues. V lost 5 bases, J lost 1 base, and 12 bases lay in between. This chain's CDR3 is CASSSPGRSYEQYF. In DNA form, the CDR3 reads TGTGCCAGCAGTAGCCCGGGACGGTCCTACGAGCAGTACTTC.

This clonotype has at least ten counts. For the CDR3, the DNA is TGTGCCAGCAGTGGGTGGTCGGGCAGCTCCTACAATGAGCAGTTCTTC. Its protein is CASSGWSGSSYNEQFF. The rearrangement links TRBV25-1 to TRBJ2-1; D unresolved. V lost 4 bases and J lost 0, with 13 bases in between. Germline V gives CDR1 MGHDK, CDR2 SYGVNS. The CDR3 contains 16 residues.

This clonotype was detected many times. The chain carries TRBV29-1 and TRBJ2-3; D unresolved. Trimming left V 5 bases short and J 1 base short, with 10 bases between. In germline, CDR1 is SQVTM, CDR2 ANQGSEA. This CDR3 has 13 amino acids. CDR3 region: CSVCSFGTDTQYF. DNA for the CDR3: TGCAGCGTTTGTAGCTTCGGCACAGATACGCAGTATTTT.

By sample fraction, this clonotype is medium-sized. The chain links TRBV4-1 to TRBJ1-2, with D possibly being TRBD1 (5 bases). This CDR3 has 16 residues. V dropped 0 bases and J dropped 4 bases, with 15 bases sitting between them. Per the germline V gene, CDR1 is MGHRA and CDR2 is YSYEKL. The CDR3 DNA is TGCGCCAGCAGCCAAGATCGGGGACGGACCCCCTATGGCTACACCTTC. This translates into CASSQDRGRTPYGYTF.

This clonotype has a count of ten or more. V and J are TRBV2 and TRBJ2-1; no definite D call. The CDR3 contains 15 residues. Germline-derived CDR1 and CDR2 are SNHLY and FYNNEI. The V gene lost 1 base and the J gene lost 0 bases, with 7 bases spanning the gap. CDR3 coding DNA: TGTGCCAGCAGTGAAGACCGCAGCTCCTACAATGAGCAGTTCTTC. It codes for CASSEDRSSYNEQFF.

At least ten counts were recorded for this clonotype. V is TRBV27 and J is TRBJ2-5; 9 bases are a match to TRBD2. The CDR3 extends over 16 amino acids. The ends lost 0 bases at V and 4 bases at J; junction bases unmatched: 6. Per germline, CDR1 MNHEY and CDR2 SMNVEV (reference sequence). CDR3 residues: CASSLSGLAFGETQYF. The CDR3, as DNA: TGTGCCAGCAGTTTATCGGGACTAGCTTTTGGAGAGACCCAGTACTTC.

This clonotype was seen many times. V is TRBV19 and J is TRBJ1-2; D unclear. Germline lookup yields CDR1 LNHDA and CDR2 SQIVND (reference sequence). V was clipped by 3 bases and J by 4 bases, with 9 bases between them. The CDR3 is made up of 13 amino acids. CDR3 sequence reads: CASSITKSYGYTF. In DNA form, the CDR3 reads TGTGCCAGTAGTATCACGAAAAGCTATGGCTACACCTTC.

Many counts were recorded for this clonotype. This chain joins TRBV5-5 and TRBJ2-7; D gene ambiguous. This CDR3 is 14 amino acids long. V was pared by 0 bases and J by 3 bases, with 10 bases between. CDR1 is SGHKS and CDR2 is YYEKEE in the germline V gene (reference sequence). CDR3 nucleotides: TGTGCCAGCAGCTTGGAGCAGCGATTCTACGAGCAGTACTTC. This translates into CASSLEQRFYEQYF.

There are many counts of this clonotype. The chain couples TRBV10-3 to TRBJ2-2; D remains unclear. V was clipped by 4 bases and J by 1 base, with 7 bases between them. CDR3 length: 14 amino acids. Germline V lookup: CDR1 ENHRY, CDR2 SYGVKD. The CDR3 spells CAISATQNTGELFF. As DNA, the CDR3 is TGTGCCATCAGTGCGACACAGAACACCGGGGAGCTGTTTTTT.

This clonotype was counted at least ten times. This sequence joins TRBV5-1 and TRBJ2-3, with 7 positions matching TRBD1. V trimming: 6 bases; J trimming: 0 bases; junction bases outside the gene matches: 7. The CDR3 runs to 15 residues. Germline V gene lookup returns CDR1 SGHRS and CDR2 YFSETQ. CDR3 sequence (DNA): TGCGCCAGCACCCTGACAGGGAAAAGCACAGATACGCAGTATTTT. Its translation: CASTLTGKSTDTQYF.